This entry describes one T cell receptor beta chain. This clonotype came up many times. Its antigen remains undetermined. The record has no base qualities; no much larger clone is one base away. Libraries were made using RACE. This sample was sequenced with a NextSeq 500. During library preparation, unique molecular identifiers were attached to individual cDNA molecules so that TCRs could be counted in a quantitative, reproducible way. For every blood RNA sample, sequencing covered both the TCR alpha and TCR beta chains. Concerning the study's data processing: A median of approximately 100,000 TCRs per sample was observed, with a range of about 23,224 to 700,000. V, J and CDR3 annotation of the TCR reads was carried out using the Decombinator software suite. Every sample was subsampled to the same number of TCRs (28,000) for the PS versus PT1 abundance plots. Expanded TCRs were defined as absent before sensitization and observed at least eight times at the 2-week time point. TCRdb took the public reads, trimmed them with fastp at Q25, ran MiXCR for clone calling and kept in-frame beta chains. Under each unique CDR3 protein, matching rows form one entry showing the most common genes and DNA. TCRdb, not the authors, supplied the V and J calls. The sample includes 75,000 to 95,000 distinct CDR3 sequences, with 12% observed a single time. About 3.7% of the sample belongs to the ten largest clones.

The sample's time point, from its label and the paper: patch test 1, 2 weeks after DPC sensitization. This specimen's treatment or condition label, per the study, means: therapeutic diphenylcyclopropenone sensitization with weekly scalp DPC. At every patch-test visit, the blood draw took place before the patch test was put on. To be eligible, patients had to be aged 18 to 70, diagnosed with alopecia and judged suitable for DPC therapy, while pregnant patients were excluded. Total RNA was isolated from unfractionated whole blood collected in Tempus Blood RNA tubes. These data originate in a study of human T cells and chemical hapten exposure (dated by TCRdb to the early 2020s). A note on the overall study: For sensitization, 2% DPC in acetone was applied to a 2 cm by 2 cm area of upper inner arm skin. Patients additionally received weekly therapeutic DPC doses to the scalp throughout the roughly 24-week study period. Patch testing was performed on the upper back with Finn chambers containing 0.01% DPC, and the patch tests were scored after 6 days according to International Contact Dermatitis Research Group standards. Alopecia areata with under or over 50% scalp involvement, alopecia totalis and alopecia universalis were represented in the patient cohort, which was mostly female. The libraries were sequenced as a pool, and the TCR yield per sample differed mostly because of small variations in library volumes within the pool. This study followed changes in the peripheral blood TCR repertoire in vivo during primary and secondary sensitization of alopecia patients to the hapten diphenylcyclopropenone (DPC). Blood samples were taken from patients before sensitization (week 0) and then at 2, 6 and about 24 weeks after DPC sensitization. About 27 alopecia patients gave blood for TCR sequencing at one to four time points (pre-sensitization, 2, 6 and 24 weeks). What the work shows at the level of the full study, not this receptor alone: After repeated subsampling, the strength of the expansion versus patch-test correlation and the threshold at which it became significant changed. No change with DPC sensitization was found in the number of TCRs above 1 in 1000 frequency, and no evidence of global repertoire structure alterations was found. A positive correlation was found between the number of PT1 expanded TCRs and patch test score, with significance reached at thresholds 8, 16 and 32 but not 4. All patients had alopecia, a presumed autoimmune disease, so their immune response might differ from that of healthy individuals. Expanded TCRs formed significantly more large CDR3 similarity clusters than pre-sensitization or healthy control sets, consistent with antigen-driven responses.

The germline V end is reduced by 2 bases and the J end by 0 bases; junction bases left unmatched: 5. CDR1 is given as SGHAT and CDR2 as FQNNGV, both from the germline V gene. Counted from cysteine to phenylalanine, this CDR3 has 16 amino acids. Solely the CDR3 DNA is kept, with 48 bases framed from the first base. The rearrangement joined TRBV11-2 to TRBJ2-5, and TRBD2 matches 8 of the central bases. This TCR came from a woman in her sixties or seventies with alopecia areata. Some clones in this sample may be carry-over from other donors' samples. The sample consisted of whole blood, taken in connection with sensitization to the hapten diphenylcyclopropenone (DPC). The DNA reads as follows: TGTGCCAGCAGCTTATCGGCTAGCGGGTACCAAGAGACCCAGTACTTC. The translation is CASSLSASGYQETQYF.